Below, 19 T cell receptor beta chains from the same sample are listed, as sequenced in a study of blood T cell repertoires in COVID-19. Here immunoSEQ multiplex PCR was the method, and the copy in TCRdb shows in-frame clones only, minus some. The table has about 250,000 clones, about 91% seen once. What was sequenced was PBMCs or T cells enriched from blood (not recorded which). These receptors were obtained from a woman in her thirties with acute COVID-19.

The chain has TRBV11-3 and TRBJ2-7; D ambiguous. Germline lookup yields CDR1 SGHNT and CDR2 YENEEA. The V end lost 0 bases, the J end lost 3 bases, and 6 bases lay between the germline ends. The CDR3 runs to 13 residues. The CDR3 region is CASSLEPGYEQYF. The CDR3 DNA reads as TGTGCCAGCAGCTTAGAACCGGGCTACGAGCAGTACTTC. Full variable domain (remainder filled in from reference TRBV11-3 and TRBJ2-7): EAGVVQSPRYKIIEKKQPVAFWCNPISGHNTLYWYLQNLGQGPELLIRYENEEAVDDSQLPKDRFSAERLKGVDSTLKIQPAELGDSAVYLCASSLEPGYEQYFGPGTRLTVT.

CDR3 sequence: CASSRPGGVSNYGYTF. CDR3 DNA sequence: TGTGCCAGCAGCCGCCCGGGGGGGGTGTCTAACTATGGCTACACCTTC. This chain links TRBV5-6 with TRBJ1-2, with D perhaps TRBD1 (5 bases). This CDR3 spans 16 amino acids. Trimming shortened V by 4 bases and J by 0 bases, and 16 bases separated the two germline ends. Germline V lookup: CDR1 SGHDT, CDR2 YYEEEE.

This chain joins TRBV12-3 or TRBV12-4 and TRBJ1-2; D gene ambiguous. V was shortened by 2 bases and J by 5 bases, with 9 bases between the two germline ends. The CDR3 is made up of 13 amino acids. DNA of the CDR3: TGTGCCAGCAGTTTATATCGAGGTTATGGCTACACCTTC. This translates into CASSLYRGYGYTF.

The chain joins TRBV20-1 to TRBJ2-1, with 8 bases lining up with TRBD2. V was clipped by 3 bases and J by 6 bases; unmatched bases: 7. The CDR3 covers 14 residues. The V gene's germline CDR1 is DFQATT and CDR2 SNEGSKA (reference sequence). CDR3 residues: CSASQAGGSNEQFF. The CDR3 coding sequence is TGCAGTGCTAGTCAGGCGGGGGGCTCCAATGAGCAGTTCTTC.

The CDR3 spells CASSVRPNTSGGYNEQFF. The CDR3 region has the DNA TGTGCCAGCAGCGTACGACCTAACACTAGCGGGGGCTACAATGAGCAGTTCTTC. V usage is TRBV9 and J usage is TRBJ2-1, with TRBD2 matching over 11 bases. This CDR3 comprises 18 residues. V lost 1 base, J lost 3 bases, and 9 bases stayed unmatched. From germline, CDR1 is SGDLS and CDR2 YYNGEE. Full variable domain (outside the CDR3, taken from reference TRBV9 and TRBJ2-1): DSGVTQTPKHLITATGQRVTLRCSPRSGDLSVYWYQQSLDQGLQFLIQYYNGEERAKGNILERFSAQQFPDLHSELNLSSLELGDSALYFCASSVRPNTSGGYNEQFFGPGTRLTVL.

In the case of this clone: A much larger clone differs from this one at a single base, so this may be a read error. Written as DNA, the CDR3 is TGTGCCAGCAGCTGCCTGGGGGGGCGGGCCTACAATGAGCAGTTCTTC. As protein: CASSCLGGRAYNEQFF. The chain joins TRBV5-4 to TRBJ2-1, with D tentatively TRBD2 (7 bases). V was clipped by 3 bases and J by 2 bases, with 15 bases between them. Per germline, CDR1 SGHNT and CDR2 YYREEE (reference sequence). The length of the CDR3 is 16 residues.

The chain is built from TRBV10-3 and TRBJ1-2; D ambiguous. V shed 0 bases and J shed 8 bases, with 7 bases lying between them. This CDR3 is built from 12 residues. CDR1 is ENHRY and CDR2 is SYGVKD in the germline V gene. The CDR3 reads CAISESMEGYTF. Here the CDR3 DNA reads TGTGCCATCAGTGAGTCGATGGAGGGCTACACCTTC.

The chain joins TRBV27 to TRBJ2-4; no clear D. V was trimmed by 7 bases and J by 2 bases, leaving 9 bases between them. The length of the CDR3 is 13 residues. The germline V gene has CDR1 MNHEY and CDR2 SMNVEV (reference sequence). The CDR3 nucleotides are TGTGCCAGCACCCCCTTCCCCAAAAACATTCAGTACTTC. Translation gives CASTPFPKNIQYF.

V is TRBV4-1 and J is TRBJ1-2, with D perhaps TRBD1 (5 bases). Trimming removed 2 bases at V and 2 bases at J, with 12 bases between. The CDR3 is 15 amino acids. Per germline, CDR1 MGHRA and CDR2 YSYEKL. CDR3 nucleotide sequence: TGCGCCAGCAGCCAACCTGCGGGGCCAAACTATGGCTACACCTTC. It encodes CASSQPAGPNYGYTF.

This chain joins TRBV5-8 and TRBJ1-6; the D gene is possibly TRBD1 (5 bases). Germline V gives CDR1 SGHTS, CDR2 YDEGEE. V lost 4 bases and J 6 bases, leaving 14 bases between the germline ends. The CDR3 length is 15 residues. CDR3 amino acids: CASSLRRGINSPLHF. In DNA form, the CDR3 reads TGTGCCAGCAGCCTTCGTAGGGGAATTAATTCACCCCTCCACTTT. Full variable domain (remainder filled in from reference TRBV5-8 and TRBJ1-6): EAGVTQSPTHLIKTRGQQATLRCSPISGHTSVYWYQQALGLGLQFLLWYDEGEERNRGNFPPRFSGRQFPNYSSELNVNALELEDSALYLCASSLRRGINSPLHFGNGTRLTVT.

The CDR3 coding sequence is TGTGCCAGCAGCGTCAGTGCAGGGGGTGGCGATGGCTACACCTTC. Its protein product is CASSVSAGGGDGYTF. J is TRBJ1-2 and V is TRBV9, with 7 bases that match TRBD1. The CDR3 runs 15 residues. CDR1 is SGDLS and CDR2 is YYNGEE in the germline V gene. With 2 bases clipped from V and 6 bases from J, the junction kept 10 bases outside the gene matches.

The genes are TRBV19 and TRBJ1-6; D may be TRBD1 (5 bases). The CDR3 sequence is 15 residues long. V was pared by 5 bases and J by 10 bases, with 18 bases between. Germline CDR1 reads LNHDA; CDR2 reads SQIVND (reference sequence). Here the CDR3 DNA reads TGTGCCAGTAGTCCAGGGCCGGCCATGGACTCACCCCTCCACTTT. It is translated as CASSPGPAMDSPLHF.

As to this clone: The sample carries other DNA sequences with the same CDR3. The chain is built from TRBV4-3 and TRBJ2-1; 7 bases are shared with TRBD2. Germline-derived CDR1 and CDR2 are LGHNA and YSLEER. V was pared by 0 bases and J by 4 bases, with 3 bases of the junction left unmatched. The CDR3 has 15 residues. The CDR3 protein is CASSQDGGGYNEQFF. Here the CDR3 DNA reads TGCGCCAGCAGCCAAGATGGCGGGGGTTACAATGAGCAGTTCTTC.

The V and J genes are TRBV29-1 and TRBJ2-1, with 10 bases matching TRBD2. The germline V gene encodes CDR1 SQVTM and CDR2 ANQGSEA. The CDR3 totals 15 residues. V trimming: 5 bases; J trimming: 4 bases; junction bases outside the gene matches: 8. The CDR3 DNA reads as TGCAGCGTTAAATTAGCGGGGGGCACATACAATGAGCAGTTCTTC. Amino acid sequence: CSVKLAGGTYNEQFF.

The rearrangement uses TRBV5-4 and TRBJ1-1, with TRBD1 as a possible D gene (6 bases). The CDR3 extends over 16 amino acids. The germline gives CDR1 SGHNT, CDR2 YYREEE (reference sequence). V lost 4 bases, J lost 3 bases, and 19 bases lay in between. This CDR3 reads CASSPHNREVDTEAFF. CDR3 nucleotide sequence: TGTGCCAGCAGCCCACATAACAGGGAAGTGGACACTGAAGCTTTCTTT.

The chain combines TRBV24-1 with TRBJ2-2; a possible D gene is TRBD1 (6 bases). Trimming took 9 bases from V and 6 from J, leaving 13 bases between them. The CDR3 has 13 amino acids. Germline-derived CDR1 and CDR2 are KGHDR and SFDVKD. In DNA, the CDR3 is TGTGCCACCGGGGACAATCTCTCCGGGGAGCTGTTTTTT. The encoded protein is CATGDNLSGELFF.

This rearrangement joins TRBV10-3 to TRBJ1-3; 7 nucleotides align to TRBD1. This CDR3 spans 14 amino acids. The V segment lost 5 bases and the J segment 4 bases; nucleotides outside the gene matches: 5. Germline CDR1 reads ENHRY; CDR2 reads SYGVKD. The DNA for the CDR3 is TGTGCCATCAGTTACAGGGGCTTCGGAAACACCATATATTTT. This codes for CAISYRGFGNTIYF.

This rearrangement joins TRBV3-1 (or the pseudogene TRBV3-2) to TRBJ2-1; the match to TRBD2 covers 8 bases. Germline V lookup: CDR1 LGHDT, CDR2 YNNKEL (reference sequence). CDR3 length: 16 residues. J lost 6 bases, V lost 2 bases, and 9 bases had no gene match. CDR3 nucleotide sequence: TGTGCCAGCAGCCAACTCCAGCAGCGGGGGTCCAATGAGCAGTTCTTC. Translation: CASSQLQQRGSNEQFF.

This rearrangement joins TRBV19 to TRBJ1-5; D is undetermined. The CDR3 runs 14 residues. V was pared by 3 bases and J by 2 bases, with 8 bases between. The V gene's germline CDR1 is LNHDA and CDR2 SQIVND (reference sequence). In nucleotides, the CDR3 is TGTGCCAGTAGTATTAGCATCGGCAATCAGCCCCAGCATTTT. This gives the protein CASSISIGNQPQHF.